This TCR beta chain was found in a study of vaccination and CD4 T cells after COVID-19. For the study at large: Post-COVID samples had a sampling time that fell a median approximately 93 days after diagnosis (range 35 to 161). A CEFX pool, an HIV-1 Nef pool, or else no peptide went into the control cultures.

As regards this clonotype: Its antigen is not identified.

Trimming shortened V by 6 bases and J by 10 bases, and 13 bases separated the two germline ends. The CDR3 is 11 amino acids. Germline CDR1 is DFQATT and CDR2 is SNEGSKA (reference sequence). CD4+ T cells that had been cultured provided DNA sequenced with the Oncomine TCR Beta short-read assay. Extraction of genomic DNA was performed on cultured CD4+ T cells. TCRdb reprocessed the PCR reads with MiXCR, giving one entry per CDR3 protein. The sample lists around 13,000 distinct CDR3 sequences; about 72% were seen once. Documented treatment: roughly 10-day PBMC culture with coronavirus spike peptide pools or control peptides (ViraFEST assay). ViraFEST used peptide pools to expand antigen-specific T cells before TCR sequencing.

This clonotype was obtained from a human donor who had recovered from COVID-19. Material: CD4+ T cells from blood, cultured in vitro. The chain carries TRBV20-1 and TRBJ2-1; D assignment may be TRBD1 or TRBD2 (6 bases each). CDR3 residues: CSAPVGGEQFF. The CDR3, as DNA: TGCAGTGCCCCGGTGGGGGGCGAGCAGTTCTTC.